The 28 T cell receptor beta chains below all came from one sample that was sequenced in a study of post-analysis software for immune sequencing data. Study-level points and caveats: Roughly 5 TRBV segments, including TRBV5-6, TRBV5-1 and TRBV20-1, were more frequent in patients than controls.

The library was made from cDNA and included unique molecular identifiers. Via MiXCR, TCRdb re-called the PCR reads, giving one row per CDR3 protein. The sample consists of roughly 580,000 distinct CDR3 sequences, around 47% of them appearing once. Their specific antigens are unknown. The source material was blood. The receptors here all came from a girl between 10 and 17 years old with multiple sclerosis.

The rearrangement uses TRBV7-2 and TRBJ1-2; maybe TRBD1 (6 bases). Germline V gene lookup returns CDR1 SGHTA and CDR2 FQGNSA. Trimming left V 5 bases short and J 4 bases short, with 17 bases between. This CDR3 has 15 residues. CDR3 coding DNA: TGTGCCAGCAGCCTTTCACCAGCAGGGGCCTATGGCTACACCTTC. Translated: CASSLSPAGAYGYTF.

V is TRBV12-3 or TRBV12-4 and J is TRBJ1-2; the D gene is possibly TRBD1 (5 bases). CDR3 length: 17 amino acids. V was clipped by 2 bases and J by 5 bases, with 21 bases between them. The CDR3 DNA reads TGTGCCAGCAGTTTAAGGGGTGCCAGGACAAGGGGATATGGCTACACCTTC. The encoded protein is CASSLRGARTRGYGYTF.

This sequence joins TRBV20-1 and TRBJ1-2; D perhaps matches TRBD1 (6 bases). The CDR3 length is 14 residues. V shed 3 bases and J shed 1 base, with 12 bases lying between them. The germline gives CDR1 DFQATT, CDR2 SNEGSKA (reference sequence). This CDR3 is CSARGTTSNYGYTF. CDR3 coding DNA: TGCAGTGCTAGGGGGACAACTAGTAACTATGGCTACACCTTC.

The gene calls are TRBV5-5 and TRBJ2-3, with D perhaps matching TRBD2 (5 bases). The V and J ends lost 0 bases and 4 bases respectively, with 12 bases between them. The CDR3 length is 15 residues. From germline, CDR1 is SGHKS and CDR2 YYEKEE (reference sequence). In nucleotides, the CDR3 is TGTGCCAGCAGCTTGGGACCTCCGAGGGCAGATACGCAGTATTTT. This encodes CASSLGPPRADTQYF.

The J gene is TRBJ2-7, the V gene TRBV12-3 or TRBV12-4, with D perhaps matching TRBD2 (6 bases). The CDR3 is 14 amino acids. V shed 7 bases and J shed 3 bases, with 16 bases lying between them. The DNA for the CDR3 is TGTGCCAGCACCTCGGGACTCAACAACTACGAGCAGTACTTC. This codes for CASTSGLNNYEQYF.

J is TRBJ1-4 and V is TRBV20-1; no clear D. CDR3 length: 14 residues. V was cut by 6 bases and J by 8 bases, with 19 bases left in between. Per germline, CDR1 DFQATT and CDR2 SNEGSKA (reference sequence). The CDR3 nucleotides read TGCAGTGCCCGGGCCCGCCGAGCACAAGAAAAACTGTTTTTT. Its protein product is CSARARRAQEKLFF.

The gene calls are TRBV7-9 and TRBJ2-1; D possibly corresponds to TRBD2 (5 bases). Germline loops: CDR1 SEHNR, CDR2 FQNEAQ (reference sequence). The CDR3 is 15 amino acids. Trimming cost V 6 bases and J 2 bases, with 14 bases left between them. The CDR3 loop is CASSERYITYNEQFF. DNA of the CDR3: TGTGCCAGCAGTGAGCGGTACATTACCTACAATGAGCAGTTCTTC.

This clonotype was picked up a small number of times. The gene calls are TRBV24-1 and TRBJ2-3, with 7 bases identical to TRBD1. J was trimmed by 2 bases and V by 3 bases; bases with no gene match: 4. The germline V gene encodes CDR1 KGHDR and CDR2 SFDVKD. This CDR3 has 15 residues. The CDR3 region is CATSDPTGFTDTQYF. CDR3 DNA sequence: TGTGCCACCAGTGATCCGACAGGGTTCACAGATACGCAGTATTTT.

The table lists this clonotype with a few counts. The CDR3 DNA follows: TGCAGCGTTGGGCTCCTGACGGGTACCTACGAGCAGTACTTC. It is translated as CSVGLLTGTYEQYF. V gene TRBV29-1 combines with J gene TRBJ2-7, with D unresolved. V was trimmed by 4 bases and J by 2 bases, leaving 15 bases between them. The CDR3 contains 14 residues. CDR1 is SQVTM, CDR2 ANQGSEA, per germline.

The J gene is TRBJ1-6, the V gene TRBV9, with 9 bases matching TRBD1. The V segment lost 3 bases and the J segment 6 bases; nucleotides outside the gene matches: 4. Germline V gene data show CDR1 as SGDLS and CDR2 as YYNGEE. CDR3 length equals 15 residues. The CDR3 coding sequence is TGTGCCAGCAGCGCGGGGGGACAGGGTAATTCACCCCTCCACTTT. Its translation is CASSAGGQGNSPLHF.

This rearrangement joins TRBV29-1 to TRBJ2-1; perhaps TRBD2 as D (6 bases). The V and J ends lost 3 bases and 2 bases respectively, with 20 bases between them. Germline V gene lookup returns CDR1 SQVTM and CDR2 ANQGSEA. CDR3 length equals 17 residues. CDR3 amino acids: CSVDERRASTPYNEQFF. The CDR3, as DNA: TGCAGCGTTGACGAGAGGAGGGCGAGCACCCCCTACAATGAGCAGTTCTTC.

V and J are TRBV27 and TRBJ1-5; D gene uncertain. Deletions cut 9 bases from V and 5 bases from J, with 20 bases between. The CDR3 extends over 15 amino acids. Germline-derived CDR1 and CDR2 are MNHEY and SMNVEV (reference sequence). DNA of the CDR3: TGTGCCAGTGCGAAAAAAGACCCTTATTATCAGCCCCAGCATTTT. Protein product: CASAKKDPYYQPQHF.

The chain combines TRBV6-6 with TRBJ2-5, with D hard to call. There are 15 residues in the CDR3. With 6 bases removed from V and 4 bases from J, the gap between germline ends came to 18 bases. CDR1 is MNHNY, CDR2 SVGAGI, per germline (reference sequence). CDR3 amino acids: CASSPRIDKRETQYF. For the CDR3, the DNA is TGTGCCAGCAGCCCCCGAATTGACAAGCGAGAGACCCAGTACTTC.

This clonotype was seen a handful of times. The V call is TRBV11-3, the J call TRBJ1-1; TRBD1 agrees at 11 bases. The CDR3 is 17 amino acids. V shed 1 base, J shed 0 bases, and the junction held 4 bases outside the gene matches. CDR1 SGHNT and CDR2 YENEEA come from the germline V gene. As DNA, the CDR3 is TGTGCCAGCAGCTTAGGAGGGACAGGGGGGATGAACACTGAAGCTTTCTTT. This sequence encodes CASSLGGTGGMNTEAFF.

J is TRBJ2-1 and V is TRBV29-1; no reliable D call. Germline CDR1 reads SQVTM; CDR2 reads ANQGSEA. V lost 8 bases and J lost 7, with 12 bases in between. This CDR3 comprises 11 residues. In DNA form, the CDR3 reads TGCAGCCCCGCTAGGGAAAATGAGCAGTTCTTC. Translation: CSPARENEQFF.

The chain is built from TRBV24-1 and TRBJ2-3, with D hard to call. The V gene lost 6 bases and the J gene lost 0 bases, with 6 bases spanning the gap. The CDR3 spans 13 residues. From germline, CDR1 is KGHDR and CDR2 SFDVKD. The CDR3 DNA is TGTGCCACCAGTATACGGAGCACAGATACGCAGTATTTT. Translated: CATSIRSTDTQYF.

This clonotype was detected only a few times. The chain is built from TRBV29-1 and TRBJ2-4; D possibly corresponds to TRBD2 (5 bases). Germline assignment: CDR1 SQVTM and CDR2 ANQGSEA. This CDR3 spans 16 amino acids. Trimming cost V 6 bases and J 2 bases, with 20 bases left between them. The CDR3 protein is CSVPYGVGMTKNIQYF. The CDR3 nucleotides read TGCAGCGTGCCCTATGGGGTCGGGATGACCAAAAACATTCAGTACTTC.

This clonotype was counted only a few times. The V gene is TRBV3-1, the J gene TRBJ2-1; 9 nucleotides line up with TRBD2. Germline V gene sequence: CDR1 LGHDT, CDR2 YNNKEL (reference sequence). There are 16 residues in the CDR3. With 8 bases clipped from V and 0 bases from J, the junction kept 8 bases outside the gene matches. The CDR3 sequence: CASGPAGGPSYNEQFF. CDR3 DNA: TGTGCCAGCGGCCCGGCGGGAGGGCCCTCCTACAATGAGCAGTTCTTC.

The chain recombines TRBV10-3 with TRBJ2-3; 7 bases map to TRBD1. Germline CDR1 ENHRY, CDR2 SYGVKD. J lost 1 base, V lost 3 bases, and 1 base had no gene match. This CDR3 is built from 14 residues. In nucleotides, the CDR3 is TGTGCCATCAGTGACCAGGGGGGCACAGATACGCAGTATTTT. Encoded protein: CAISDQGGTDTQYF.

This sequence joins TRBV7-3 and TRBJ2-5; D is uncertain. This CDR3 is built from 14 residues. Germline V CDR1 and CDR2: SGHTA, FQGTGA. Trimming left V 5 bases short and J 2 bases short, with 12 bases between. CDR3 sequence reads: CASSLGPAQETQYF. The CDR3 nucleotides are TGTGCCAGCAGCCTCGGACCCGCACAAGAGACCCAGTACTTC.

This chain uses TRBV12-3 or TRBV12-4 with TRBJ2-2, with D tentatively TRBD1 (7 bases). Deletions cut 10 bases from V and 2 bases from J, with 14 bases between. The CDR3 consists of 14 residues. This CDR3 is CAIRGDTNTGELFF. CDR3 DNA sequence: TGTGCCATCAGGGGGGACACTAACACCGGGGAGCTGTTTTTT.

This clonotype came up many times. The chain employs TRBV28 and TRBJ1-2; 7 bases are a match to TRBD1. Per the germline V gene, CDR1 is MDHEN and CDR2 is SYDVKM. The CDR3 sequence is 16 residues long. Germline trimming cut 4 bases from V and 2 bases from J; bases unmatched to any gene: 10. In DNA, the CDR3 is TGTGCCAGCAGTTCCCCGGTAGGGGGCGGAAACTATGGCTACACCTTC. Protein: CASSSPVGGGNYGYTF.

This chain links TRBV6-1 with TRBJ2-2; possible D gene TRBD2, 6 bases. The V and J ends lost 7 bases and 6 bases respectively, with 12 bases between them. The CDR3 is 13 residues long. Germline CDR1 is MNHNS and CDR2 is SASEGT. CDR3 coding DNA: TGTGCCAGCACCGAAGGAGGGGCCGGGGAGCTGTTTTTT. Translation: CASTEGGAGELFF.

To note about this clonotype: At one boundary the junction diverges from the germline segment, which might be a read error. V gene TRBV5-5 combines with J gene TRBJ1-1, with a possible D match to TRBD1 (5 bases). In germline, CDR1 is SGHKS, CDR2 YYEKEE (reference sequence). CDR3 length equals 14 residues. The CDR3 DNA follows: TGTGCCAGCAGCTTCCAGACAGCGAACGCTGAAGCTTTCTTT. It codes for CASSFQTANAEAFF.

This chain links TRBV20-1 with TRBJ2-7; D is unclear. Trimming stripped 3 bases from V and 4 bases from J, with 16 bases between. Germline CDR1 reads DFQATT; CDR2 reads SNEGSKA (reference sequence). CDR3 length: 14 residues. This chain's CDR3 is CSASPIAETYEQYF. DNA for the CDR3: TGCAGTGCTAGTCCTATCGCTGAGACTTACGAGCAGTACTTC.

This clonotype has a handful of counts. The genes are TRBV7-3 and TRBJ2-5, with 8 bases aligning to TRBD1. CDR1 and CDR2 (germline): SGHTA, FQGTGA. Germline trimming cut 5 bases from V and 5 bases from J; bases unmatched to any gene: 7. The CDR3 is 14 amino acids. As DNA, the CDR3 is TGTGCCAGCAGCGATGGACAGGGAAGGGAGACCCAGTACTTC. It yields the protein CASSDGQGRETQYF.

This chain uses TRBV7-9 with TRBJ1-4; tentative D call: TRBD1 (6 bases). Per the germline V gene, CDR1 is SEHNR and CDR2 is FQNEAQ (reference sequence). The CDR3 runs to 17 residues. The V end was cut by 0 bases, the J end by 3 bases, with 14 bases between. The CDR3 nucleotides read TGTGCCAGCAGCTTAGCATTGAGGGACACCCCTAATGAAAAACTGTTTTTT. Encoded protein: CASSLALRDTPNEKLFF.

The genes are TRBV11-2 and TRBJ2-1; perhaps TRBD2 as D (6 bases). This CDR3 comprises 14 residues. In germline, CDR1 is SGHAT, CDR2 FQNNGV. The V gene lost 1 base and the J gene lost 7 bases, with 11 bases spanning the gap. CDR3 in amino acids: CASSLALARNEQFF. In nucleotides, the CDR3 is TGTGCCAGCAGCTTAGCGCTAGCGAGGAATGAGCAGTTCTTC.